The subject of this entry is one T cell receptor (beta chain). Antigen: not known. The sample is drawn from a study of somatic mutations in cytotoxic T cells in rheumatoid arthritis. Method: immunoSEQ multiplex PCR; TCRdb's copy keeps in-frame clones and lacks some. The sample lists about 15,000 clones; approximately 72% were seen once. General study results and limits: Clonality measured in CD8+ T cells did not differ significantly between rheumatoid arthritis patients and age-matched healthy controls.

The CD4+ and CD8+ fractions came from positive magnetic bead selection and were purity-checked by flow cytometry. This CDR3 has 13 residues. V was trimmed by 7 bases and J by 5 bases, leaving 16 bases between them. Germline assignment: CDR1 SGDLS and CDR2 YYNGEE. Source material: CD8+ T cells sorted from blood. The chain carries TRBV9 and TRBJ2-7; D unclear. This TCR was recovered from an adult with rheumatoid arthritis. CDR3 sequence (DNA): TGTGCCAGCGACGATGGGTCAGGAAACGAGCAGTACTTC. It translates to CASDDGSGNEQYF.